One sample yielded the 6 T cell receptor beta chains listed below, sequenced in a study of Ad26.COV2.S vaccination and SARS-CoV-2 variants. This table comes from immunoSEQ multiplex PCR, and its TCRdb copy is limited to in-frame clones, with some not included. Here the sample spans approximately 97,000 clones, roughly 75% being singletons. Sample: peripheral blood, taken after recovery from COVID-19. These receptors all stem from a human donor who had recovered from COVID-19.

The J gene is TRBJ1-3, the V gene TRBV6-5; TRBD1 might be the D (5 bases). The CDR3 totals 14 residues. Germline-derived CDR1 and CDR2 are MNHEY and SVGAGI. Trimming cost V 6 bases and J 3 bases, with 12 bases left between them. CDR3 sequence (DNA): TGTGCCAGCAGAACTCCGGGACGTGGAAACACCATATATTTT. It codes for CASRTPGRGNTIYF.

This chain uses TRBV5-6 with TRBJ1-6; no definite D call. The germline V gene encodes CDR1 SGHDT and CDR2 YYEEEE. V gave up 1 base and J gave up 7 bases, with 3 bases separating them. The CDR3 extends over 12 amino acids. DNA of the CDR3: TGTGCCAGCAGCTTGTGGAATTCACCCCTCCACTTT. Amino acids: CASSLWNSPLHF.

This clone was seen a single time. The chain joins TRBV29-1 to TRBJ2-7; tentatively, D is TRBD1 (5 bases). This CDR3 is 13 amino acids long. Germline assignment: CDR1 SQVTM and CDR2 ANQGSEA. V gave up 4 bases and J gave up 7 bases, with 17 bases separating them. In DNA, the CDR3 is TGCAGCGTTGGGGGCCTACGTTGGGGAGAGCAGTACTTC. It encodes CSVGGLRWGEQYF.

On this clone itself: This may arise from a read error, as a much more abundant clone is one base away. Distinct nucleotide sequences in the sample also encode this CDR3. The chain couples TRBV3-1 (or the pseudogene TRBV3-2) to TRBJ1-5; no definite D call. CDR3 length equals 12 residues. Between the trimmed V and J ends, which lost 1 base and 2 bases, there was a span of 0 bases. The germline V gene encodes CDR1 LGHDT and CDR2 YNNKEL (reference sequence). CDR3 region: CASSQGNQPQHF. The CDR3, as DNA: TGTGCCAGCAGCCAAGGCAATCAGCCCCAGCATTTT.

V gene TRBV5-1 combines with J gene TRBJ2-5; 10 bases align to TRBD2. Germline V gene lookup returns CDR1 SGHRS and CDR2 YFSETQ. V trimming: 0 bases; J trimming: 5 bases; junction bases outside the gene matches: 7. CDR3 length: 16 residues. CDR3 sequence reads: CASSLGSGGAVETQYF. The CDR3 coding sequence is TGCGCCAGCAGCTTGGGGAGCGGGGGGGCCGTCGAGACCCAGTACTTC.

The chain has TRBV5-6 and TRBJ2-3; 12 nucleotides align to TRBD2. CDR1 is SGHDT, CDR2 YYEEEE, per germline. V trimming: 0 bases; J trimming: 0 bases; junction bases outside the gene matches: 2. The CDR3 sequence is 17 residues long. The CDR3 bases are TGTGCCAGCAGCTTGGATCTAGCGGGGGGGAGCACAGATACGCAGTATTTT. Residues: CASSLDLAGGSTDTQYF.